This entry features one TCR beta chain sequence. What it binds is unknown. The data originate from a study of T cell responses to AZD1222 COVID-19 vaccine. Some clones are missing from TCRdb's copy, which holds only in-frame ones; the method was immunoSEQ multiplex PCR. Among about 90,000 clones, about 90% were seen once, and the ten largest hold around 5.2%. Germline CDR1 and CDR2: SGHVS and FNYEAQ. The CDR3 is made up of 15 amino acids. V lost 5 bases to trimming and J lost 5 bases; unmatched junction nucleotides: 9. Study-level points and caveats: No repertoire was sampled before or during the peak T cell response, only after it. Among those given AZD1222, only five or six were seropositive at baseline.

This TCR derives from an adult in good health. The sample consisted of peripheral blood, taken on day 0 of MenACWY control vaccination. The chain uses TRBV7-6 and TRBJ2-5; TRBD2 agrees at 9 bases. The CDR3 coding sequence is TGTGCCAGCAGCCTAGGGTCTGCGGGGGGGGAGACCCAGTACTTC. Translation gives CASSLGSAGGETQYF. The full variable domain, its missing parts supplied by reference TRBV7-6 and TRBJ2-5, is GAGVSQSPRYKVTKRGQDVALRCDPISGHVSLYWYRQALGQGPEFLTYFNYEAQQDKSGLPNDRFSAERPEGSISTLTIQRTEQRDSAMYRCASSLGSAGGETQYFGPGTRLLVL.